These 3 T cell receptor beta chains were all obtained from the same sample, sequenced in a study of Ad26.COV2.S vaccination and SARS-CoV-2 variants. The treatment here: some 19 received Ad26.COV2.S at low or high dose, single or two shots; about 5 received placebo; per-sample allocation not given. Samples analyzed were those drawn on day 63 after the first vaccine or placebo injection. Assay: immunoSEQ multiplex PCR; the TCRdb copy retains only in-frame clones and omits some. The sample carries around 380,000 clones, roughly nine tenths recorded once. Source: peripheral blood, taken in a trial of Ad26.COV2.S vaccine versus placebo. These receptors originate from a person between 18 and 65 years old who received the Ad26.COV2.S COVID-19 vaccine or a placebo.

The rearrangement links TRBV10-1 to TRBJ2-5; 9 bases map to TRBD2. The CDR3 is 15 amino acids. The germline V gene encodes CDR1 WNHNN and CDR2 SYGVQD (reference sequence). V lost 1 base, J lost 2 bases, and 2 bases stayed unmatched. The CDR3 protein is CASSEWLAGQETQYF. CDR3 coding DNA: TGCGCCAGCAGTGAGTGGCTAGCGGGGCAAGAGACCCAGTACTTC.

In its sample, this clone was seen once. The V call is TRBV5-1, the J call TRBJ2-2; TRBD1 is a possible D gene (6 bases). The V end lost 4 bases, the J end lost 2 bases, and 12 bases lay between the germline ends. The CDR3 loop spans 15 amino acids. Germline lookup yields CDR1 SGHRS and CDR2 YFSETQ. CDR3 coding DNA: TGCGCCAGCAGCAATACCGGGACAAACACCGGGGAGCTGTTTTTT. Its protein is CASSNTGTNTGELFF.

This chain uses TRBV29-1 with TRBJ1-1; D gene unclear. The CDR3 totals 13 residues. V shed 2 bases and J shed 1 base, with 8 bases lying between them. Per the germline V gene, CDR1 is SQVTM and CDR2 is ANQGSEA. The CDR3 sequence: CSVERRQNTEAFF. In DNA form, the CDR3 reads TGCAGCGTTGAAAGGAGGCAGAACACTGAAGCTTTCTTT.